This T cell receptor beta chain is drawn from a study of tumor-infiltrating lymphocytes in primary liver carcinoma. Across the study: Ranging in age from 30 to 69 years, the patients were men and women. Staging placed the tumors at T1-T3 N0M0, and they measured about 4.2 to 10 cm across.

This clonotype was detected only a few times. The tissue used was unsorted bulk material of roughly 17-34 mg. RNA and DNA were co-extracted from it with the AllPrep DNA/RNA mini kit. From about 490 ng of total RNA, TCR beta-specific cDNA was reverse-transcribed using a constant-region primer. The TCR beta library was amplified through three nested multiplex PCR rounds in a modified ARM-PCR procedure. Forward primers for TRBV1-TRBV30 and a C-beta reverse primer served the first two PCR rounds, at 10 cycles each. TCRdb processed the multiplex PCR reads anew with MiXCR; each CDR3 protein has one entry. The sample lists tens of thousands of distinct CDR3 sequences, around 70% occurring once. Germline CDR1 SQVTM, CDR2 ANQGSEA. This CDR3 has 14 amino acids. The V end was cut by 5 bases, the J end by 7 bases, with 18 bases between.

Sequencing input: liver tumor tissue from sampling region 1. Subset here: tumor region T1, superior pole. The rearrangement uses TRBV29-1 and TRBJ1-3, with a weak D call TRBD1 (6 bases). The clonotype originates from a man aged 40-49 years with primary liver carcinoma and hepatitis B virus infection. The CDR3 spells CSVHGGSSWNTIYF. CDR3 bases: TGCAGCGTTCACGGGGGCAGCTCTTGGAACACCATATATTTT.